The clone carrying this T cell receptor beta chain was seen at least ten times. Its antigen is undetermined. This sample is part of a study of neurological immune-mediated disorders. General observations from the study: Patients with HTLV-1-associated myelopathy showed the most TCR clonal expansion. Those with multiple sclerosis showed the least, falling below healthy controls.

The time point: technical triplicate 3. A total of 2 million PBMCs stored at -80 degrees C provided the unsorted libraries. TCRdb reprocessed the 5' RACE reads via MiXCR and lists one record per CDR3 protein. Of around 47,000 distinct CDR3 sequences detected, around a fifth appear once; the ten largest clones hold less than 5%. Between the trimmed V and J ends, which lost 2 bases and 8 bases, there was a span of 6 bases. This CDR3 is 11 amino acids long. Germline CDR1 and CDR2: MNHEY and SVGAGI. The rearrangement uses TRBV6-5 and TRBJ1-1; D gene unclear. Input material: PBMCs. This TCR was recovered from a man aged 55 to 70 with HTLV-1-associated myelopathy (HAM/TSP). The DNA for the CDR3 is TGTGCCAGCAGTTACAATGGCGAAGCTTTCTTT. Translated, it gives CASSYNGEAFF.